Listed here are 11 T cell receptor beta chains from one sample, sequenced in a study of glioma-infiltrating T cells. The iRepertoire nested amplicon-rescue multiplex PCR amplified TCR alpha and beta CDR3s from RNA. Using its own MiXCR run on the multiplex PCR reads, TCRdb lists one record per CDR3 protein. The profile shows around 350,000 distinct CDR3 sequences, 41% of them singletons. Sequenced sample: glioma tissue, nonneoplastic brain tissue, or PBMCs (not recorded which). Source of these receptors: a human donor with low-grade glioma or glioblastoma, undergoing nonglioma brain surgery, or in good health (not recorded which).

The CDR3 region is CATLARGTETQYF. In DNA form, the CDR3 reads TGTGCCACCCTTGCTCGGGGGACAGAGACCCAGTACTTC. The V call is TRBV28, the J call TRBJ2-5; D is possibly TRBD2 (6 bases). Trimming shortened V by 10 bases and J by 4 bases, and 16 bases separated the two germline ends. Germline CDR1 MDHEN, CDR2 SYDVKM. The CDR3 is 13 amino acids.

Note on this clonotype: This could be a read error, since a much larger clone is one nucleotide away. The rearrangement links TRBV7-9 to TRBJ2-3, with D tentatively TRBD2 (6 bases). The CDR3 length is 14 residues. From germline, CDR1 is SEHNR and CDR2 FQNEAQ (reference sequence). The V gene lost 5 bases and the J gene lost 5 bases, with 14 bases spanning the gap. The DNA for the CDR3 is TGTGCCAGCAGCCCTCCTGGAGGGAAAGATACGCAGTATTTT. It yields the protein CASSPPGGKDTQYF.

This clonotype was observed once. One end of the junction fails to match germline, which may point to a read error. V is TRBV27 and J is TRBJ2-7, with 10 bases identical to TRBD1. The CDR3 sequence is 14 residues long. Germline CDR1 MNHEY, CDR2 SMNVEV (reference sequence). The CDR3 reads CATSATGGLSEQCF. In DNA, the CDR3 is TGTGCCACCAGTGCGACAGGGGGCTTATCCGAGCAGTGCTTC.

This chain joins TRBV12-3 or TRBV12-4 and TRBJ2-1; the match to TRBD2 covers 9 bases. V gave up 4 bases and J gave up 9 bases; unmatched junction bases: 13. CDR3 length: 16 amino acids. The CDR3 spells CASSSLGVAGVGEQFF. Here the CDR3 DNA reads TGTGCCAGCAGTTCCCTCGGGGTAGCGGGAGTGGGTGAGCAGTTCTTC.

This clonotype was seen a handful of times. The J gene is TRBJ1-1, the V gene TRBV6-5; D might be TRBD1 (6 bases). The CDR3 is 15 amino acids. CDR1 and CDR2 (germline): MNHEY, SVGAGI. V gave up 2 bases and J gave up 9 bases, with 19 bases separating them. The CDR3 reads CASSYEVRRGTQAFF. CDR3 nucleotides: TGTGCCAGCAGTTACGAGGTGCGCCGGGGGACACAAGCTTTCTTT.

V gene TRBV7-2 combines with J gene TRBJ2-3; 11 nucleotides align to TRBD2. Germline-derived CDR1 and CDR2 are SGHTA and FQGNSA. V lost 5 bases, J lost 7 bases, and 11 bases stayed unmatched. The CDR3 is 16 amino acids. The CDR3 nucleotides read TGTGCCAGCAGCCTCCCAACTAGCGGGAGCTCGTATACGCAGTATTTT. This codes for CASSLPTSGSSYTQYF.

This clonotype was counted ten times or more. The rearrangement links TRBV15 to TRBJ2-5, with TRBD2 identical over 7 bases. Germline trimming cut 3 bases from V and 6 bases from J; bases unmatched to any gene: 10. The CDR3 covers 15 residues. From germline, CDR1 is LNHNV and CDR2 YYDKDF (reference sequence). The chain's CDR3 is CATSSLGRTSQTQYF. For the CDR3, the DNA is TGTGCCACCAGCAGCCTAGGCAGGACTAGTCAGACCCAGTACTTC.

The chain uses TRBV20-1 and TRBJ1-5; D uncertain. Per the germline V gene, CDR1 is DFQATT and CDR2 is SNEGSKA (reference sequence). CDR3 size: 20 residues. The V end lost 0 bases, the J end lost 2 bases, and 26 bases lay between the germline ends. Written as DNA, the CDR3 is TGCAGTGCTAGAGAAACTACGGATTTCAGAGCCGGGAGTGGCAATCAGCCCCAGCATTTT. Translation: CSARETTDFRAGSGNQPQHF.

The chain joins TRBV4-1 to TRBJ2-3; 7 nucleotides agree with TRBD2. J was trimmed by 4 bases and V by 2 bases; bases with no gene match: 6. Germline V gives CDR1 MGHRA, CDR2 YSYEKL. The CDR3 consists of 15 residues. The CDR3 loop reads CASSQWGGAPDTQYF. Written as DNA, the CDR3 is TGCGCCAGCAGCCAATGGGGGGGAGCCCCAGATACGCAGTATTTT.

This clonotype was picked up many times. The gene calls are TRBV7-2 and TRBJ2-3; D is undetermined. Looked up from germline, CDR1 is SGHTA and CDR2 is FQGNSA. V was cut by 1 base and J by 4 bases, with 9 bases left in between. The CDR3 is made up of 14 amino acids. CDR3 loop: CASSLGVGADTQYF. As DNA, the CDR3 is TGTGCCAGCAGCTTAGGGGTCGGTGCAGATACGCAGTATTTT.

This clonotype came up a few times. The chain recombines TRBV7-2 with TRBJ2-7; the D is unclear. The length of the CDR3 is 14 residues. From germline, CDR1 is SGHTA and CDR2 FQGNSA. Trimming removed 4 bases at V and 0 bases at J, with 10 bases between. The CDR3: CASSSRKDSYEQYF. CDR3 DNA: TGTGCCAGCAGCTCGAGAAAAGACTCCTACGAGCAGTACTTC.